This is a list of T cell receptor beta chains from one sample in a study of patients and donors after allogeneic stem cell transplantation. One entry per CDR3 protein results from TCRdb running MiXCR on the RT-PCR reads. The sample includes about 410,000 distinct CDR3 sequences, approximately 16% of them seen just once. Sequencing was done on a sample of blood, either unsorted or a sorted T cell fraction (not recorded which). The source is a human donor who was either an allogeneic HSCT recipient or a stem cell or donor lymphocyte infusion donor (not recorded which). It is not recorded whose cells these are; they may come from a transplant donor. Both conserved end residues are part of each CDR3. The D gene is left open where the match is weak. Only part of the rows carry a size: once, few, many, or a class if the clone is expanded.

cdr3_length: 13; j_call: TRBJ2-7; v_call: TRBV2; d_call: TRBD1; clone_size: few; cdr3_aa: CASMGQPSYEQYF; cdr3_nt: TGTGCCAGCATGGGACAGCCATCCTACGAGCAGTACTTC
cdr3_length: 14; j_call: TRBJ1-4; v_call: TRBV20-1; d_call: NA; clone_size: few; cdr3_aa: CSAYRPGAGEKLFF; cdr3_nt: TGCAGTGCTTATCGCCCGGGGGCGGGTGAAAAACTGTTTTTT
cdr3_length: 13; j_call: TRBJ1-1; v_call: TRBV27; d_call: NA; clone_size: few; cdr3_aa: CASSFPSSTEAFF; cdr3_nt: TGTGCCAGCAGTTTCCCTAGTTCGACTGAAGCTTTCTTT
cdr3_length: 14; j_call: TRBJ2-6; v_call: TRBV7-8; d_call: NA; clone_size: few; cdr3_aa: CASTLLVGANVLTF; cdr3_nt: TGTGCCAGCACCCTTCTCGTTGGGGCCAACGTCCTGACTTTC
cdr3_length: 14; j_call: TRBJ2-7; v_call: TRBV20-1; d_call: TRBD2; clone_size: few; cdr3_aa: CSAQGTSGSYEQYF; cdr3_nt: TGCAGTGCCCAGGGGACTAGCGGGAGCTACGAGCAGTACTTC
cdr3_length: 15; j_call: TRBJ2-7; v_call: TRBV27; d_call: NA; clone_size: NA; cdr3_aa: CASSFTGRSLYEQYF; cdr3_nt: TGTGCCAGCAGTTTCACAGGGAGATCTCTCTACGAGCAGTACTTC
cdr3_length: 16; j_call: TRBJ2-7; v_call: TRBV11-2; d_call: NA; clone_size: few; cdr3_aa: CASSPTAGRKPYEQYF; cdr3_nt: TGTGCCAGCAGCCCCACGGCGGGGCGGAAGCCTTACGAGCAGTACTTC
cdr3_length: 13; j_call: TRBJ2-5; v_call: TRBV29-1; d_call: NA; clone_size: many; cdr3_aa: CSVSRAYQETQYF; cdr3_nt: TGCAGCGTATCGAGAGCGTACCAAGAGACCCAGTACTTC
cdr3_length: 16; j_call: TRBJ1-4; v_call: TRBV20-1; d_call: NA; clone_size: few; cdr3_aa: CSARDREDSTNEKLFF; cdr3_nt: TGCAGTGCTAGAGATCGCGAGGACTCAACTAATGAAAAACTGTTTTTT
cdr3_length: 13; j_call: TRBJ1-6; v_call: TRBV20-1; d_call: NA; clone_size: NA; cdr3_aa: CSARRLLSSPLHF; cdr3_nt: TGCAGTGCTAGACGGCTCCTGAGTTCACCCCTCCACTTT
cdr3_length: 15; j_call: TRBJ1-1; v_call: TRBV20-1; d_call: NA; clone_size: many; cdr3_aa: CSARVPAGMNTEAFF; cdr3_nt: TGCAGTGCTAGAGTTCCGGCAGGGATGAACACTGAAGCTTTCTTT
cdr3_length: 15; j_call: TRBJ2-2; v_call: TRBV14; d_call: NA; clone_size: NA; cdr3_aa: CASSRGDFNTGELFF; cdr3_nt: TGTGCCAGCAGCAGGGGGGACTTCAACACCGGGGAGCTGTTTTTT
cdr3_length: 14; j_call: TRBJ2-3; v_call: TRBV5-1; d_call: NA; clone_size: NA; cdr3_aa: CASRDGASTDTQYF; cdr3_nt: TGCGCCAGCAGAGACGGGGCCTCCACAGATACGCAGTATTTT
cdr3_length: 16; j_call: TRBJ2-3; v_call: TRBV6-1; d_call: NA; clone_size: NA; cdr3_aa: CASTPPGQERTDTQYF; cdr3_nt: TGTGCCAGCACCCCTCCGGGGCAGGAGAGGACAGATACGCAGTATTTT
cdr3_length: 15; j_call: TRBJ2-5; v_call: TRBV2; d_call: TRBD2; clone_size: few; cdr3_aa: CASSELGRDGETQYF; cdr3_nt: TGTGCCAGCAGTGAATTGGGGAGGGACGGTGAGACCCAGTACTTC
cdr3_length: 19; j_call: TRBJ2-6; v_call: TRBV27; d_call: TRBD2; clone_size: few; cdr3_aa: CASSLSYAGLVAGANVLTF; cdr3_nt: TGTGCCAGCAGTTTATCGTATGCGGGACTAGTGGCTGGGGCCAACGTCCTGACTTTC
cdr3_length: 18; j_call: TRBJ2-7; v_call: TRBV6-5; d_call: TRBD2; clone_size: NA; cdr3_aa: CASSSPRGGSGSSYEQYF; cdr3_nt: TGTGCCAGCAGTTCACCCCGGGGGGGTAGCGGGTCCTCCTACGAGCAGTACTTC
cdr3_length: 15; j_call: TRBJ2-3; v_call: TRBV5-1; d_call: NA; clone_size: NA; cdr3_aa: CASSLVARYTDTQYF; cdr3_nt: TGCGCCAGCAGCTTGGTGGCTCGATACACAGATACGCAGTATTTT
cdr3_length: 17; j_call: TRBJ2-1; v_call: TRBV9; d_call: TRBD2; clone_size: NA; cdr3_aa: CASSASSGLVLYNEQFF; cdr3_nt: TGTGCCAGCAGCGCCTCCTCTGGACTAGTGCTCTACAATGAGCAGTTCTTC
cdr3_length: 13; j_call: TRBJ2-7; v_call: TRBV20-1; d_call: NA; clone_size: many; cdr3_aa: CSARKRRTYEQYF; cdr3_nt: TGCAGTGCTAGGAAGCGGCGCACCTACGAGCAGTACTTC
cdr3_length: 14; j_call: TRBJ2-4; v_call: TRBV9; d_call: NA; clone_size: NA; cdr3_aa: CASSVGEAKNIQYF; cdr3_nt: TGTGCCAGCAGCGTAGGGGAGGCCAAAAACATTCAGTACTTC
cdr3_length: 13; j_call: TRBJ2-2; v_call: TRBV7-2; d_call: NA; clone_size: few; cdr3_aa: CASSTRVTGELFF; cdr3_nt: TGTGCCAGCAGCACGAGGGTTACCGGGGAGCTGTTTTTT
cdr3_length: 12; j_call: TRBJ2-7; v_call: TRBV2; d_call: NA; clone_size: NA; cdr3_aa: CASSAVFYEQYF; cdr3_nt: TGTGCCAGCAGTGCCGTCTTCTACGAGCAGTACTTC
cdr3_length: 17; j_call: TRBJ2-3; v_call: TRBV20-1; d_call: TRBD1; clone_size: many; cdr3_aa: CSARLVPGQGDTDTQYF; cdr3_nt: TGCAGTGCTAGACTTGTCCCGGGACAGGGGGATACAGATACGCAGTATTTT
cdr3_length: 16; j_call: TRBJ2-3; v_call: TRBV12-3/TRBV12-4; d_call: NA; clone_size: NA; cdr3_aa: CASSLYQAPNTDTQYF; cdr3_nt: TGTGCCAGCAGTTTATATCAGGCCCCTAACACAGATACGCAGTATTTT
cdr3_length: 15; j_call: TRBJ1-3; v_call: TRBV6-1; d_call: NA; clone_size: NA; cdr3_aa: CASRSGPTSGNTIYF; cdr3_nt: TGTGCCAGCAGGAGTGGCCCTACCTCTGGAAACACCATATATTTT
cdr3_length: 14; j_call: TRBJ1-2; v_call: TRBV12-3/TRBV12-4; d_call: NA; clone_size: NA; cdr3_aa: CASSLRESNYGYTF; cdr3_nt: TGTGCCAGCAGTTTGCGGGAATCTAACTATGGCTACACCTTC